What follows are 8 T cell receptor beta chains derived from one specimen sequenced in a study of high-grade serous ovarian cancer treatment subgroups (dated by TCRdb to about 2021). The library was obtained by the immunoSEQ multiplex PCR assay. TCRdb limited this immuneACCESS table to in-frame rearrangements with V and J called. A share of clones is missing; checked studies link under half to unresolved V genes, and the rest is unexplained. The sample records about 12,000 clones, around 90% of which are singletons. The ten largest make up around 3% of the sample. Tumor samples were collected prior to definitive surgery or chemotherapy. The sequencing sample was made of tumor tissue. The origin of the receptors is a human donor with high-grade serous ovarian cancer.

This clone has a handful of counts. The chain couples TRBV2 to TRBJ2-6; 7 bases match TRBD1. The germline V gene encodes CDR1 SNHLY and CDR2 FYNNEI. The CDR3 length is 19 residues. V shed 7 bases, J shed 0 bases, and the junction held 15 bases outside the gene matches. The CDR3 nucleotides read TGTGCCAGCACCCCAATTGGGGACAGCTTTGCCTCTGGGGCCAACGTCCTGACTTTC. It codes for CASTPIGDSFASGANVLTF.

The chain employs TRBV27 and TRBJ1-4, with 7 bases that match TRBD1. CDR1 MNHEY and CDR2 SMNVEV come from the germline V gene (reference sequence). The CDR3 loop spans 17 amino acids. V was clipped by 1 base and J by 3 bases; unmatched bases: 8. Here the CDR3 reads CASSLWATGAPNEKLFF. For the CDR3, the DNA is TGTGCCAGCAGTTTATGGGCAACAGGGGCGCCTAATGAAAAACTGTTTTTT.

The J gene is TRBJ1-5, the V gene TRBV7-2; 7 bases agree with TRBD1. J gave up 4 bases and V 1 base, and 4 bases lay outside the gene matches. This CDR3 has 15 residues. The germline gives CDR1 SGHTA, CDR2 FQGNSA. The CDR3 loop reads CASSLGPGQNQPQHF. DNA of the CDR3: TGTGCCAGCAGCTTAGGGCCGGGACAGAATCAGCCCCAGCATTTT.

The chain uses TRBV5-4 and TRBJ1-6; D perhaps matches TRBD1 (6 bases). The V and J ends lost 3 bases and 13 bases respectively, with 17 bases between them. The CDR3 length is 14 residues. The germline V gene has CDR1 SGHNT and CDR2 YYREEE (reference sequence). The CDR3 loop reads CASSSDRTMAPLHF. CDR3 coding DNA: TGTGCCAGCAGCTCCGACAGGACTATGGCTCCCCTCCACTTT.

This clone was seen more than once but under ten times. This chain connects TRBV7-9 to TRBJ1-2; TRBD1 is a possible D gene (5 bases). Trimming left V 1 base short and J 4 bases short, with 13 bases between. CDR3 length: 15 amino acids. CDR1 is SEHNR, CDR2 FQNEAQ, per germline (reference sequence). For the CDR3, the DNA is TGTGCCAGCAGCTTAGTCGGGGGTCTTGGCTATGGCTACACCTTC. Its translation: CASSLVGGLGYGYTF.

This rearrangement joins TRBV7-2 to TRBJ1-2; D unresolved. Germline CDR1 and CDR2: SGHTA and FQGNSA. V was clipped by 6 bases and J by 6 bases, with 20 bases between them. The CDR3 length is 15 residues. Written as DNA, the CDR3 is TGTGCCAGCAGTCCCCTGGCCATGGGGTTCCATGGCTACACCTTC. It encodes CASSPLAMGFHGYTF.

The chain joins TRBV10-3 to TRBJ2-5; D gene unclear. V was cut by 7 bases and J by 5 bases, with 17 bases left in between. Germline V gives CDR1 ENHRY, CDR2 SYGVKD. This CDR3 is built from 14 residues. CDR3 sequence: CAIKTGPGWETQYF. Here the CDR3 DNA reads TGTGCCATCAAGACCGGGCCCGGGTGGGAGACCCAGTACTTC.

This chain links TRBV2 with TRBJ1-1; D is unresolved. Germline V gene lookup returns CDR1 SNHLY and CDR2 FYNNEI. The CDR3 covers 13 residues. The V end lost 2 bases, the J end lost 2 bases, and 6 bases lay between the germline ends. CDR3 amino acids: CASSELENTEAFF. The CDR3 DNA sequence: TGTGCCAGCAGTGAACTTGAAAACACTGAAGCTTTCTTT.